This T cell receptor (beta chain) appears in the sequencing data of a study of cytomegalovirus exposure and HLA in healthy donors (dated by TCRdb to about 2017). With respect to the entire study: According to an earlier analysis of a few hundred of the donors, 150 million to 200 million T cells yielded 90 million to 130 million unique TCR beta sequences and 250 to 350 Gb of sequence data. Rather than drawing on any new phenotypic data, the later analysis identified candidate immune exposures from TCR beta sequences and the way those sequences occurred across donors. To predict cytomegalovirus infection status, the study brought together high-throughput TCR immunosequencing, statistical association of individual TCRs with disease status, and machine learning. An early release that covered more than 550 HLA-typed donors contained around 330 gigabases of sequencing data and 70 million to 100 million unique TCR sequences. Donor age, sex, ethnicity and CMV serostatus were compiled alongside the repertoire data. A later analysis re-analyzed previously published TCR beta repertoires from 600 to 850 donors and added high-resolution HLA genotyping to study TCR occurrence patterns. On average, roughly 200,000 unique TCR beta nucleotide sequences were sequenced per donor among several hundred genotyped donors of the cohort, with roughly 19% of those sequences being non-productive. A later genetic analysis took genome-wide SNP genotypes for about three fifths of the 666 donors and used that subset as a discovery cohort. The genetic ancestry cluster associated with self-reported Caucasian donors included 65% to 90% of the roughly 390 genotyped donors. The number of typed donors differed by locus: about 620-630 for A, B, C, DRB1 and DQB1; 522 for DQA1; fewer than 610 for DPA1; and about 450 for DPB1. The study aimed to test whether cataloging public T cell receptors could reveal signatures of past pathogen exposure. HLA typing included class I and class II loci at four-digit resolution. The study used immunosequencing to profile the T cell repertoires of approximately 690 subjects and linked those repertoires to cytomegalovirus serostatus. Several DR-DQ haplotypes were handled as single units for association and clustering because linkage in the cohort was strong. All discovery cohort repertoires had been generated on a single sequencing platform. To decide whether each TCR beta V gene segment behaved as functional or pseudogenic, an earlier analysis of approximately 590 of the donors relied on high-throughput TCR beta sequencing. Besides the first cohort of roughly 640 subjects, a separate validation cohort made up of roughly 120 different subjects was used. Results and caveats for the whole study, not just this receptor: Assigning TCR associations to individual alleles was difficult when HLA alleles, especially DR and DQ, strongly co-occurred. In vitro tests confirmed that a few of the cytomegalovirus-associated TCR beta chains recognize cytomegalovirus antigens. A further reported finding was that TCR beta sequences accurately predicted the HLA-A and HLA-B alleles for most subjects in the first cohort. Compared with the roughly 600-donor mean, donors in an Asian-associated ancestry cluster had fewer N-insertions in productive TCRs, according to a later genetic analysis. Most TCR sequences were seen in very few donors, while some public TCRs were found in many individuals. In an earlier analysis of around 600 of the donors, most TCR beta V segments were observed in productive rearrangements about 87% or about 30% of the time, broadly matching IMGT annotations. Immune exposure information for the cohort was limited to CMV serostatus. The study listed approximately 160 TCR beta chains as associated with cytomegalovirus. Cytomegalovirus status was reported to be diagnosed by the classifier with high specificity and sensitivity in both the original and validation cohorts. Correlated functional status among segregating V segments might reflect linkage disequilibrium, but an unknown experimental factor could not be ruled out. An association between a missense DCLRE1C variant and V-gene and J-gene trimming of TCR beta chains was found in a later genetic analysis and replicated in an independent cohort. Because HLA typing was missing for some donors at each locus, association tests included only the typed subset. A cluster of highly shared sequence variants was judged likely to be a technical artifact of the sequencing pipeline. The authors suggested that the approach could potentially be extended to other disease states and immunological phenotypes. In a later analysis, HLA-associated TCR beta chains were found to be more clonally expanded and to have lower generation probabilities than equally common non-associated chains. About 17 rarely observed V segments, including chromosome 9 orphons, were excluded from the earlier analysis of several hundred of the donors because counts were too low. The presence/absence analyses assumed that sequencing depth was roughly uniform across donors, and that assumption may not be true. This cohort had only TCR beta chains sequenced, and the lack of alpha or paired-chain data limited which features could be detected. A later analysis associated 17,000 or so TCR beta sequences with specific HLA alleles at a false discovery rate of 0.05. A later analysis found that TCR association rates varied across HLA loci, with DRB1 alleles showing the most associated TCRs and HLA-C alleles the fewest. In a later analysis, several top co-occurrence clusters were reported to appear linked to parvovirus B19, influenza, CMV and Epstein-Barr virus. Most CMV-associated TCR beta chains appeared to be HLA-restricted in a later analysis, and the HLA associations seemed to be driven largely by CMV exposure.

Library method: the immunoSEQ multiplex PCR assay. For the multiplex PCR, a mixture combining 60 forward primers for TCR Vbeta segments and 13 reverse primers for TCR Jbeta segments was used. The CDR3 region of rearranged TCR beta genes was amplified from genomic DNA with a multiplex PCR assay. The Illumina HiSeq System was used to sequence the amplified TCR beta libraries as 87-base-pair reads. As for the authors' bioinformatics: Across the 700 or so repertoires, a later analysis counted approximately 75 million unique TCR beta chains, 9.5 million to 13 million of which were shared by at least two donors. A nearest-neighbor algorithm error-corrected the raw reads and collapsed the reads into unique sequences, merging closely related sequences to remove PCR and sequencing errors. Alignment of CDR3 sequences to IMGT reference sequences was used to assign V, D and J gene segments. For a sequence to be retained, a match of at least six nucleotides was required to both a V gene segment and a J gene segment. Rearrangements were classified as productive when the CDR3 lacked stop codons and remained in frame with V and J, and all other rearrangements were classified as non-productive. CDR3 was defined according to IMGT convention as the region running from the second conserved V-encoded cysteine to the conserved J-encoded phenylalanine. The earlier analysis of 500 to 750 of the donors excluded any sequence lacking an unambiguous match to a single V gene segment. In an earlier analysis of several hundred of the donors, V segments were called functional above 56.7% productive rearrangements and were called segregating when the between-donor standard deviation exceeded 5%. To diagnose cytomegalovirus status from the catalog of TCR beta chain sequences, a statistical classification framework was built. V and J gene assignment, in a later analysis, came from comparing TCR nucleotide sequences with IMGT/GENE-DB human TR gene sequences. The TCRdist pipeline was used in a later analysis to assign CDR3 sequences and most-parsimonious VDJ recombination scenarios. In a later analysis, every TCR beta chain was defined by the combination of its CDR3 amino acid sequence and its V-gene family, and reads without a unique V-gene family were dropped. In a later analysis, nearly 600 highly shared, low-generation-probability nucleotide sequences were removed to address suspected cross-contamination and a sequencing artifact. In a later analysis, a clonal expansion index was calculated for each public chain from normalized within-repertoire ranks of inferred template counts. A later analysis computed generation probabilities with a VDJ recombination model fitted to out-of-frame rearrangements, and checked the results against IGoR. In a later analysis, hypergeometric tests were used to score TCR-TCR, TCR-HLA and TCR-CMV co-occurrence, with a repertoire-size bias correction applied to TCR pairs. To estimate false discovery rates, a later analysis permuted the HLA or CMV assignments 20 times. In a later analysis, co-occurring TCRs were grouped using DBSCAN, and TCRdist sequence similarity was added for clustering within HLA-allele-positive subsets. Repertoires with fewer than 30,000 or more than 120,000 public chains were left out of co-occurrence clustering, as were five repertoires with anomalous nucleotide sharing. In its TCRdb copy, this immuneACCESS table keeps in-frame sequences only and misses some clones. Where compared with another copy, unresolved V genes explain less than half of these, and the others have no known cause. V and J calls and clone size come straight from that table; D and trimming were deduced from the DNA. This sample is represented by about 130,000 clones; almost 80% of them were singletons. The ten most abundant clones make up approximately 1.5% of the sample.

In total, roughly 670 healthy bone marrow donors made up the cohort. At the time of sampling, every cohort member was nominally healthy, though immune exposures that went unrecorded were likely present. The donor was CMV seronegative and was included in the group of a few hundred seronegative cohort members. A peripheral blood sample was provided by each donor, and peripheral blood mononuclear cells were used for TCR beta sequencing. Genomic DNA extraction from the blood cell samples was performed with the Qiagen DNeasy Blood Extraction Kit. In the case of this clone: This receptor's antigen is unknown. Base qualities are not at hand, and no much larger clone is one base apart.

The sequence was collected from a female donor in good health and CMV-seronegative. Sequenced input: PBMCs.

The base sequence is TGTGCCAGCAGGGAGGGTTTCCAAGAGACCCAGTACTTC. Its protein product is CASREGFQETQYF. The chain is assembled from TRBV5-4 and TRBJ2-5; a tentative D call is TRBD2 (6 bases match). V loses 5 bases of germline sequence and J loses 1 base, and the interval between the two ends is 9 bases. The CDR3 sequence holds 13 residues, the cysteine and phenylalanine included. Only CDR3 DNA remains: 39 bases, in frame from the first base. The germline V gene encodes CDR1 SGHNT and CDR2 YYREEE (reference sequence).